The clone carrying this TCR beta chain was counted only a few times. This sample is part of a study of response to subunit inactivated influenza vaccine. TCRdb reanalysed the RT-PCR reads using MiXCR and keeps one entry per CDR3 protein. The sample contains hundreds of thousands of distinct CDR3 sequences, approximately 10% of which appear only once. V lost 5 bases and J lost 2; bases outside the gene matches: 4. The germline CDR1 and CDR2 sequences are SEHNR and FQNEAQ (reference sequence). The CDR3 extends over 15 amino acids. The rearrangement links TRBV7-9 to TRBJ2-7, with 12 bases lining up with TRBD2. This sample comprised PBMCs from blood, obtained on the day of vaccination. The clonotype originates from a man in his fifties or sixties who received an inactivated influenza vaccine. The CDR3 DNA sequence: TGTGCCAGCAGCCACACTAGCGGGGGGACCTACGAGCAGTACTTC. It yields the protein CASSHTSGGTYEQYF.